The clone carrying this TCR beta chain was seen a handful of times. Its antigen is as yet unknown. The data derive from a study of T cell repertoires in cytomegalovirus infection. Study overall: In the study, CMV epitopes included recently identified HLA-C-restricted and well-studied HLA-B-restricted ones. CMV infection and matching HLA type were both indicated by public TCR beta signatures.

Regarding the study as a whole: HLA-C-restricted CMV clonotypes gave the most frequent clonotype in two of eight donors. Based on cumulative public TCR beta family frequency, carriers of CMV plus the relevant HLA were identified.

The ends were cut back, 6 bases at V and 0 bases at J, with 12 bases in the middle. This CDR3 spans 14 amino acids. A single record per CDR3 protein comes from TCRdb applying MiXCR to the reads. The sample contains about 110,000 distinct CDR3 sequences, around 30% of which appear only once. This chain connects TRBV12-3 or TRBV12-4 to TRBJ2-7; D may match TRBD1 or TRBD2 (5 bases each). The clonotype comes from a human donor in good health (CMV status not recorded). Some clones in this sample may be carry-over from other donors' samples. The sequencing used CD8+ T cells from cultured PBMCs, collected from culture after CMV antigen stimulation. In DNA, the CDR3 is TGTGCCAGCAGAAAAGGGACCGGCTCCTACGAGCAGTACTTC. Translated: CASRKGTGSYEQYF.